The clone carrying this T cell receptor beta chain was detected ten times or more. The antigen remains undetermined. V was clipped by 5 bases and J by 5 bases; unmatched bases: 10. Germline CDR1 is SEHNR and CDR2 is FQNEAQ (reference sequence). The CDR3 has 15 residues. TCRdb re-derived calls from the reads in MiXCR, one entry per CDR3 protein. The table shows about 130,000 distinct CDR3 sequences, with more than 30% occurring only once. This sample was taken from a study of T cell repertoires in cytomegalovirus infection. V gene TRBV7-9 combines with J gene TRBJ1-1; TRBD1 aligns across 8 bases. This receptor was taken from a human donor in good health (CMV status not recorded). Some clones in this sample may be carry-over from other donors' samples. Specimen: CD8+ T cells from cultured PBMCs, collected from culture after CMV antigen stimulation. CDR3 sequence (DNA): TGTGCCAGCAGCGCCTCCGGGACAGGCGGAACTGAAGCTTTCTTT. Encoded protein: CASSASGTGGTEAFF.